This record looks at one T cell receptor (beta chain) sequence and its context. Its antigen is still unknown. This specimen comes from a study of blood T cells in healthy people across ages. Points from the study as a whole: More naive CD4+ cells and higher diversity were found in long-lived than in aged donors.

Peripheral blood from each donor was collected in a volume of 9.5 to 10 milliliters. At least 5 micrograms of total RNA were extracted per sample. Next came a second PCR, run for about 6 to 12 cycles, which used a sample-barcoded 5' primer along with a J-beta primer mix. In TCRdb, the 5' RACE reads were re-called with MiXCR into one record per CDR3 protein. The table records around 500,000 distinct CDR3 sequences, about 27% of them present only once. The CDR3 runs 13 residues. The V and J ends lost 4 bases and 5 bases respectively, with 12 bases between them. Germline V gene lookup returns CDR1 SGHKS and CDR2 YYEKEE (reference sequence). These data were likewise used in another study, on T cells of mothers and their children. This second study notes: Three healthy Caucasian mothers and their six children were the donors.

This TCR was sampled from a boy younger than 10 in good health. The specimen was blood. The chain uses TRBV5-5 and TRBJ1-2; D remains unclear. The CDR3: CASSPGGIYGYTF. In DNA form, the CDR3 reads TGTGCCAGCAGCCCCGGAGGGATTTATGGCTACACCTTC.